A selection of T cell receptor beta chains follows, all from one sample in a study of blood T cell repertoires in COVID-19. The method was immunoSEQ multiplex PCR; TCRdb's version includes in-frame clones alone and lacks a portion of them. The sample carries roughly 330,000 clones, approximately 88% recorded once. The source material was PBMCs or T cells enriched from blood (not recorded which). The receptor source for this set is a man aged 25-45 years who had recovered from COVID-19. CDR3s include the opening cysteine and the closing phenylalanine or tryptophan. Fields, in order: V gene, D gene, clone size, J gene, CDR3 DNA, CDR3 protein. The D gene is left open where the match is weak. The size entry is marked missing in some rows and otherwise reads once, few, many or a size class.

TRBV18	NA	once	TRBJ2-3	TGTGCCAGTCACAGGGACCTCGCAGATACGCAGTATTTT	CASHRDLADTQYF
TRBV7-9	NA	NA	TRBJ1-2	TGTGCCAGCAGCTTAGGTGTGGCGGGTGGCTACACCTTC	CASSLGVAGGYTF
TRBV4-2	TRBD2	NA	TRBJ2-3	TGTGCCAGCAGCCAAGATCGAGCGGGGCGATTGGATACGCAGTATTTT	CASSQDRAGRLDTQYF
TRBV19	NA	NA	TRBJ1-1	TGTGCCAGTAGTGCCGACGGGAGGGAAAAAGCTTTCTTT	CASSADGREKAFF
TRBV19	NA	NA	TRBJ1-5	TGTGCCAGTAGTATAGATCGGGGGAATAAGCCCCAGCATTTT	CASSIDRGNKPQHF
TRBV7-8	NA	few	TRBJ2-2	TGTGCCAGCAGCGTAGAGACAGGCTCGAACACCGGGGAGCTGTTTTTT	CASSVETGSNTGELFF
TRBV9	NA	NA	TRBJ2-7	TGTGCCAGCAGCGTAGGAGGTAGTAATCCCTACGAGCAGTACTTC	CASSVGGSNPYEQYF
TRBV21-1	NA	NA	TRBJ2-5	TGTGCCACCCAAAGGGTGGGACTAGCTAAAGAGACCCAGTACTTC	CATQRVGLAKETQYF
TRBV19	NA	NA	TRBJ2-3	TGTGCCAGTAGTCGTCGGCAGTCGACTAGCACAGATACGCAGTATTTT	CASSRRQSTSTDTQYF
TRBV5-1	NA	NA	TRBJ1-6	TGCGCCAGCCGCCAGGGGAGCGATTCACCCCTCCACTTT	CASRQGSDSPLHF
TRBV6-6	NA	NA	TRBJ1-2	TGTGCCACCTCCAAGGGGGACTATGGCTACACCTTC	CATSKGDYGYTF
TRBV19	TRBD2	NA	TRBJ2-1	TGTGCCAGTAGTATATGGAGACTAGCGGGGGGCTACAATGAGCAGTTCTTC	CASSIWRLAGGYNEQFF
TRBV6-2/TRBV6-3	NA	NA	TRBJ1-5	TGTGCCAGCAGTGACGGGGGGCAGCGATATAGCAATCAGCCCCAGCATTTT	CASSDGGQRYSNQPQHF
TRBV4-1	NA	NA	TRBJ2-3	TGCGCCAGCAGCCTTGGACAGAGCACAGATACGCAGTATTTT	CASSLGQSTDTQYF
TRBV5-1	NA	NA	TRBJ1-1	TGCGCCAGCAGCGGACTCGGGGAGAGCACTGAAGCTTTCTTT	CASSGLGESTEAFF
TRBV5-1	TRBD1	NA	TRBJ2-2	TGCGCCAGCAGCTTGGGACAGGGAAACACCGGGGAGCTGTTTTTT	CASSLGQGNTGELFF
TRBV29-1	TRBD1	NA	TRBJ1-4	TGCAGCGTCGCATCCGGGACAGCCGAGGGAAAACTGTTTTTT	CSVASGTAEGKLFF
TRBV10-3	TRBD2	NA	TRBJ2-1	TGTGCCATCAGTGAGTCCGGGACTAGCTCCTACAATGAGCAGTTCTTC	CAISESGTSSYNEQFF
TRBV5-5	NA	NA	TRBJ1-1	TGTGCCAGCAGCTTGGTTCAGGGGAGCACTGAAGCTTTCTTT	CASSLVQGSTEAFF
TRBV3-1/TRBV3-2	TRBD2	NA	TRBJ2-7	TGTGCCAGCAGCACACGGACTAGCGGGGGGTATTCCGAGCAGTACTTC	CASSTRTSGGYSEQYF
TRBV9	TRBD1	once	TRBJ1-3	TGTGCCAGCAGCGTCGGGACAGGGGGCGTCTATGTTGGAAACACCATATATTTT	CASSVGTGGVYVGNTIYF
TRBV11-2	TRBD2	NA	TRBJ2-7	TGTGCCAGCAGCCTGGGACTAGCGGGGTCCTACGAGCAGTACTTC	CASSLGLAGSYEQYF
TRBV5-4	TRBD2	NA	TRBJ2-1	TGTGCCAGCAGCTGGACCGGGACTAGCGACAATGAGCAGTTCTTC	CASSWTGTSDNEQFF
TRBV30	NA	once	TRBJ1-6	TGTGCCTGGAGTGTACGGACAGCCTATAATTCACCCCTCCACTTT	CAWSVRTAYNSPLHF
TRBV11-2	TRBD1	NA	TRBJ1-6	TGTGCCAGCAGGACCAGGGGGGTCAGATCACCCCTCCACTTT	CASRTRGVRSPLHF
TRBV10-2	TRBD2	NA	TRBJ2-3	TGCGCCAGCAGGCGGGGGGACCAAGATACGCAGTATTTT	CASRRGDQDTQYF
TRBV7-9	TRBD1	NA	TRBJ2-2	TGTGCCAGCAGCTTAACACGACAGGGGACCGGGGAGCTGTTTTTT	CASSLTRQGTGELFF
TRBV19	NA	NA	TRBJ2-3	TGTGCCAGTAGTGTAAAGGACAGAAGCACAGATACGCAGTATTTT	CASSVKDRSTDTQYF
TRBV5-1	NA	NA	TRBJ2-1	TGCGCCAGCAGCAACACGGGTTACAATGAGCAGTTCTTC	CASSNTGYNEQFF
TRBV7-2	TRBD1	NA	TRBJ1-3	TGTGCCAGCAGCCCGGGACAGGTGAACTCTGGAAACACCATATATTTT	CASSPGQVNSGNTIYF
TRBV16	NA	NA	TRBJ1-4	TGTGCCAGCAGCCTTTACTCAGGAACGGGAAATGAAAAACTGTTTTTT	CASSLYSGTGNEKLFF
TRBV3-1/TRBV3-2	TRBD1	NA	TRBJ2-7	TGTGCCAGCAGCCAACGGACAGGGCTGCCCTACGAGCAGTACTTC	CASSQRTGLPYEQYF
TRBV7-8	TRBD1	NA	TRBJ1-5	TGTGCCAGCAGCCCCCTGGGACAGGGGGTTAGCAATCAGCCCCAGCATTTT	CASSPLGQGVSNQPQHF
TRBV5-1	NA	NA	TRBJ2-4	TGCGCCAGCAGCTTGGGGTCCGGGACCGGGGGAAACATTCAGTACTTC	CASSLGSGTGGNIQYF
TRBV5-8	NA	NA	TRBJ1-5	TGTGCCAGCAGCGGGAGGGAGGGCTCGGGTCAGCCCCAGCATTTT	CASSGREGSGQPQHF
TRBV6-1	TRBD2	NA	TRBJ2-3	TGTGCCAGCAGTGAGGGACTAGGGCGGGCCACAGATACGCAGTATTTT	CASSEGLGRATDTQYF
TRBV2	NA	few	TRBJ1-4	TGTGCCAGCACGCTAGATGACGAAAAACTGTTTTTT	CASTLDDEKLFF
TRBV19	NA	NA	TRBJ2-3	TGTGCCAGTAGTATAGGGGGGGACAGCCCAGATACGCAGTATTTT	CASSIGGDSPDTQYF
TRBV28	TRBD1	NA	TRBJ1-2	TGTGCCAGCAGTTTATCCCGAAATACAGGGGGAAGAGATGGCTACACCTTC	CASSLSRNTGGRDGYTF
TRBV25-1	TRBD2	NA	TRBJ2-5	TGTGCCAGCAGAGAAACCGGGAGCGGGGTTCGTAGGTGGGAGACCCAGTACTTC	CASRETGSGVRRWETQYF
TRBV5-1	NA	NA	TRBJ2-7	TGCGCCAGCAGCTGGGCCCTAGAAGGGGGGGCCTACGAGCAGTACTTC	CASSWALEGGAYEQYF
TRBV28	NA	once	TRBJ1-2	TGTGCCAGCAGTAGGACAGATAGCATAGGTGGCTACACCTTC	CASSRTDSIGGYTF
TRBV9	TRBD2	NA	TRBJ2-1	TGTGCCAGCAGCGTAGTCCCTAGCGGGGTTCACGGGAATGAGCAGTTCTTC	CASSVVPSGVHGNEQFF
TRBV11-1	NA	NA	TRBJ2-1	TGTGCCAGCAGCTTCGGGGTCCACAATGAGCAGTTCTTC	CASSFGVHNEQFF
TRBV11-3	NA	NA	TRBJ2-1	TGTGCCAGCAGCTTAGATCAGGGGTTCTACAATGAGCAGTTCTTC	CASSLDQGFYNEQFF
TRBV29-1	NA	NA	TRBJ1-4	TGCAGCGTTGTCAGGCCGGACAGTAATGAAAAACTGTTTTTT	CSVVRPDSNEKLFF
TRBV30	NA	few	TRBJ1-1	TGTGCCTGGAGTGGGCAGGTGAACACTGAAGCTTTCTTT	CAWSGQVNTEAFF
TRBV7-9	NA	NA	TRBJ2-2	TGTGCCAGCAGCTCCCAACAGGGTTCCACCGGGGAGCTGTTTTTT	CASSSQQGSTGELFF
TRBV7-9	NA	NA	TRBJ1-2	TGTGCCAGCAGCTCAGGATTAGGGGTTGCTAACTATGGCTACACCTTC	CASSSGLGVANYGYTF
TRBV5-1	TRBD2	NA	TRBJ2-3	TGCGCCAGCAGCTGGCGGGGGAGCCCCACAGATACGCAGTATTTT	CASSWRGSPTDTQYF
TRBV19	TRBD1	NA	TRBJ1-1	TGTGCCAGTAGTCCACAAAGACAGGGAACCCCTGAAGCTTTCTTT	CASSPQRQGTPEAFF
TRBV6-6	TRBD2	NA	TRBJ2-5	TGTGCCAGCAGGATAGCGGGGGGACAAGAGACCCAGTACTTC	CASRIAGGQETQYF
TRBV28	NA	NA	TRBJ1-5	TGTGCCAGCCTGGGGGGGATTTATCAGCCCCAGCATTTT	CASLGGIYQPQHF
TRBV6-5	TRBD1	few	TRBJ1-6	TGTGCCAGCGGGGGGACAGCCTATAATTCACCCCTCCACTTT	CASGGTAYNSPLHF
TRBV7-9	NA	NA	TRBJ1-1	TGTGCCAGCAGCATAGGGACTGAAACCATGAACACTGAAGCTTTCTTT	CASSIGTETMNTEAFF
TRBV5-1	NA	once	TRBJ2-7	TGCGCCAGCAGAGGAGGGGACGGAGAGCAGTACTTC	CASRGGDGEQYF